This T cell receptor (beta chain) was found in a study of blood T cell repertoires in COVID-19. Whole-study context: The analysed material was cDNA or gDNA that came from T cells, B-cell-depleted T cells, or PBMCs.

The CDR3 covers 15 residues. The V and J ends lost 0 bases and 0 bases respectively, with 7 bases between them. CDR1 is MRHNA, CDR2 SNTAGT, per germline. Generated by immunoSEQ multiplex PCR, the TCRdb table keeps only in-frame clones and is missing some. Of roughly 40,000 clones listed, roughly 80% are singletons. The chain couples TRBV6-4 to TRBJ2-3; the D is unclear. This TCR was recovered from a man older than 75 with active or convalescent COVID-19. Sequenced sample: peripheral blood. The CDR3 DNA reads TGTGCCAGCAGTGACTCCGGGTGGAGCACAGATACGCAGTATTTT. Protein product: CASSDSGWSTDTQYF.